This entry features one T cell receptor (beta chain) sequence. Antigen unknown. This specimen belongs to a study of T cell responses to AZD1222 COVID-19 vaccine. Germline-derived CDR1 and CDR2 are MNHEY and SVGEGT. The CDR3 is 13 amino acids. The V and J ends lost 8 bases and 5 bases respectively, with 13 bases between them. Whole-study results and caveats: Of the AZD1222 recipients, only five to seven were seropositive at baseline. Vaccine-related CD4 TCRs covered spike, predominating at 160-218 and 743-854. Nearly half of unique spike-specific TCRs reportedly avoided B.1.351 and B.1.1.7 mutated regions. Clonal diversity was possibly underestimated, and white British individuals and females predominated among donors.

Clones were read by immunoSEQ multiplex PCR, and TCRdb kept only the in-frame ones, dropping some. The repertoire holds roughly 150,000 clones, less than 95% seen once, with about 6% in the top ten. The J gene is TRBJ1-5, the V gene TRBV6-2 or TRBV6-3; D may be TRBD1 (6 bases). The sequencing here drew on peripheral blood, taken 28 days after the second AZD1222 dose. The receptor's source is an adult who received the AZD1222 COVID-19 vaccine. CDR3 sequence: CASRRDTYQPQHF. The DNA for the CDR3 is TGTGCCAGCCGCCGGGACACCTATCAGCCCCAGCATTTT.